The 19 T cell receptor beta chains given below trace back to one sample, sequenced in a study of shared clonotypes between healthy human individuals. The naive CD8 subset, CD45RO-negative cells positively selected for CCR7, excluded terminally differentiated effector memory CD45RA+ cells. Using immunoSEQ multiplex PCR, the repertoire was profiled, and TCRdb retains in-frame clones only, with some absent. This table holds approximately 1.9 million clones, roughly 95% found once. The material sequenced was naive CD8+ T cells from PBMCs. The receptors derive from a man younger than 35 in good health. Some clones in this sample may be carry-over from other donors' samples.

This clone has just one count. This rearrangement joins TRBV14 to TRBJ1-2; D possibly corresponds to TRBD1 (5 bases). The CDR3 totals 14 residues. V lost 2 bases and J lost 4, with 11 bases in between. Germline CDR1 SGHDN, CDR2 FVKESK. The CDR3 DNA reads as TGTGCCAGCAGCCAAAATAGGGGTGGCTATGGCTACACCTTC. Its protein product is CASSQNRGGYGYTF.

The J gene is TRBJ1-5, the V gene TRBV13; D might be TRBD1 (5 bases). Germline V gene lookup returns CDR1 PRHDT and CDR2 FYEKMQ (reference sequence). The CDR3 extends over 14 amino acids. The ends were cut back, 0 bases at V and 4 bases at J, with 7 bases in the middle. Here the CDR3 DNA reads TGTGCCAGCAGCTTAGGGGCAGGGAATCAGCCCCAGCATTTT. Amino acids: CASSLGAGNQPQHF.

V is TRBV7-2 and J is TRBJ2-1; no clear D gene. Germline V gene sequence: CDR1 SGHTA, CDR2 FQGNSA. The length of the CDR3 is 14 residues. Trimming left V 5 bases short and J 4 bases short, with 12 bases between. The CDR3 loop is CASSPRWGYNEQFF. CDR3 sequence (DNA): TGTGCCAGCAGCCCTAGGTGGGGTTACAATGAGCAGTTCTTC.

The chain combines TRBV29-1 with TRBJ2-1; D is unresolved. From germline, CDR1 is SQVTM and CDR2 ANQGSEA. Trimming cost V 4 bases and J 6 bases, with 16 bases left between them. This CDR3 spans 14 amino acids. The CDR3 sequence: CSVGPFGYGNEQFF. DNA of the CDR3: TGCAGCGTTGGTCCATTCGGGTATGGCAATGAGCAGTTCTTC.

This chain uses TRBV7-9 with TRBJ2-2; 7 nucleotides match TRBD1. The germline V gene has CDR1 SEHNR and CDR2 FQNEAQ (reference sequence). The CDR3 spans 16 residues. With V trimmed by 4 bases and J by 3 bases, 8 bases remained unmatched. The CDR3 spells CASSSNQQGHTGELFF. CDR3 DNA: TGTGCCAGCAGCTCGAACCAACAGGGGCACACCGGGGAGCTGTTTTTT.

The chain uses TRBV5-1 and TRBJ2-6; 8 nucleotides align to TRBD1. Per the germline V gene, CDR1 is SGHRS and CDR2 is YFSETQ. V lost 4 bases, J lost 0 bases, and 6 bases stayed unmatched. The CDR3 sequence is 17 residues long. CDR3 nucleotide sequence: TGCGCCAGCAGCAGCCGGGACAGGTTCTCTGGGGCCAACGTCCTGACTTTC. This codes for CASSSRDRFSGANVLTF.

The count of this clone is one. The chain combines TRBV7-9 with TRBJ2-1; no firm D call. Trimming removed 6 bases at V and 10 bases at J, with 10 bases between. Germline V gives CDR1 SEHNR, CDR2 FQNEAQ (reference sequence). This CDR3 region has 11 residues. CDR3: CASSPLWEQFF. The CDR3, as DNA: TGTGCCAGCAGTCCGCTTTGGGAGCAGTTCTTC.

This chain links TRBV10-3 with TRBJ2-7, with TRBD1 matching over 9 bases. V trimming: 2 bases; J trimming: 5 bases; junction bases outside the gene matches: 10. The CDR3 loop spans 16 amino acids. Germline V gives CDR1 ENHRY, CDR2 SYGVKD. DNA for the CDR3: TGTGCCATCAGTGAGCCCCCCGGGACAGGGACCCACGAGCAGTACTTC. It specifies CAISEPPGTGTHEQYF.

This chain joins TRBV4-3 and TRBJ2-3, with D unclear. Between the trimmed V and J ends, which lost 5 bases and 2 bases, there was a span of 14 bases. Germline V gives CDR1 LGHNA, CDR2 YSLEER. The CDR3 is 15 residues long. The CDR3 loop is CASSTSRATTDTQYF. In nucleotides, the CDR3 is TGCGCCAGCAGCACGAGCCGGGCCACCACAGATACGCAGTATTTT.

The CDR3 spells CASSEPILGTKLFF. CDR3 coding DNA: TGTGCCAGCAGTGAACCGATTCTGGGGACTAAACTGTTTTTT. The V and J genes are TRBV25-1 and TRBJ1-4, with D maybe TRBD1 (5 bases). Trimming removed 2 bases from V and 11 bases from J, with 15 bases in between. Germline CDR1 and CDR2: MGHDK and SYGVNS. This CDR3 comprises 14 residues. Full variable domain (outside the CDR3, taken from reference TRBV25-1 and TRBJ1-4): EADIYQTPRYLVIGTGKKITLECSQTMGHDKMYWYQQDPGMELHLIHYSYGVNSTEKGDLSSESTVSRIRTEHFPLTLESARPSHTSQYLCASSEPILGTKLFFGSGTQLSVL.

The V and J genes are TRBV27 and TRBJ1-1; a weak D match, TRBD1 (5 bases). Between the trimmed V and J ends, which lost 5 bases and 3 bases, there was a span of 16 bases. The CDR3 has 15 residues. Germline-derived CDR1 and CDR2 are MNHEY and SMNVEV (reference sequence). As DNA, the CDR3 is TGTGCCAGCAGTACCCCAGGGTCTGGGTACACTGAAGCTTTCTTT. This gives the protein CASSTPGSGYTEAFF.

Worth noting for this clone: Other DNA sequences within the sample encode an identical CDR3. This sequence joins TRBV2 and TRBJ1-1, with D perhaps TRBD1 (5 bases). Germline loops: CDR1 SNHLY, CDR2 FYNNEI. The V and J ends lost 6 bases and 1 base respectively, with 12 bases between them. This CDR3 has 14 amino acids. The DNA for the CDR3 is TGTGCCAGCAGCCCCGGGGCTAAGAACACTGAAGCTTTCTTT. This sequence encodes CASSPGAKNTEAFF.

The chain combines TRBV19 with TRBJ2-7; D ambiguous. The CDR3 runs to 11 residues. Trimming removed 5 bases from V and 7 bases from J, with 9 bases in between. Germline-derived CDR1 and CDR2 are LNHDA and SQIVND (reference sequence). CDR3 loop: CASSGPEEQYF. For the CDR3, the DNA is TGTGCCAGTAGTGGCCCGGAGGAGCAGTACTTC.

V gene TRBV10-3 combines with J gene TRBJ2-5, with TRBD1 matching over 7 bases. Germline V lookup: CDR1 ENHRY, CDR2 SYGVKD. The CDR3 loop spans 12 amino acids. V lost 6 bases to trimming and J lost 11 bases; unmatched junction nucleotides: 9. The CDR3 sequence: CAIRDRLGEQYF. The CDR3, as DNA: TGTGCCATCAGGGACAGGTTGGGGGAGCAGTACTTC.

The V call is TRBV25-1, the J call TRBJ2-7, with a tentative D call TRBD1 (6 bases). Per germline, CDR1 MGHDK and CDR2 SYGVNS. Trimming stripped 3 bases from V and 3 bases from J, with 21 bases between. CDR3 length equals 17 residues. The CDR3 DNA reads as TGTGCCAGCAGTGACAGGGGCCCCTTGCCGTCTCTCTACGAGCAGTACTTC. Its protein product is CASSDRGPLPSLYEQYF.

The chain is built from TRBV7-9 and TRBJ2-3; D gene uncertain. The CDR3 sequence is 12 residues long. V lost 3 bases to trimming and J lost 7 bases, with 8 bases between them. Germline V CDR1 and CDR2: SEHNR, FQNEAQ (reference sequence). CDR3 sequence reads: CASSFNGNTQYF. The CDR3 DNA follows: TGTGCCAGCAGCTTTAATGGGAATACGCAGTATTTT.

The J gene is TRBJ2-1, the V gene TRBV11-2; 12 bases agree with TRBD2. This CDR3 is built from 17 residues. The V and J ends lost 3 bases and 3 bases, in that order; junction bases with no gene match: 6. CDR1 and CDR2 (germline): SGHAT, FQNNGV. Here the CDR3 DNA reads TGTGCCAGCAGCTTGCCGGGACTAGCGGGTCTCTACAATGAGCAGTTCTTC. This encodes CASSLPGLAGLYNEQFF.

The chain employs TRBV29-1 and TRBJ2-5; TRBD2 matches at 10 bases. Germline-derived CDR1 and CDR2 are SQVTM and ANQGSEA. The CDR3 is 13 residues long. With 5 bases clipped from V and 2 bases from J, the junction kept 2 bases outside the gene matches. DNA for the CDR3: TGCAGCGTTCCGGGACTAGCGCAAGAGACCCAGTACTTC. Amino acid sequence: CSVPGLAQETQYF. The whole variable domain, remainder taken from reference TRBV29-1 and TRBJ2-5, is SAVISQKPSRDICQRGTSLTIQCQVDSQVTMMFWYRQQPGQSLTLIATANQGSEATYESGFVIDKFPISRPNLTFSTLTVSNMSPEDSSIYLCSVPGLAQETQYFGPGTRLLVL.

This chain joins TRBV27 and TRBJ2-7; 7 bases line up with TRBD1. Germline V CDR1 and CDR2: MNHEY, SMNVEV (reference sequence). Unmatched junction bases numbered 8, after V lost 5 bases and J lost 4 bases. The CDR3 extends over 14 amino acids. CDR3: CASSHGTVPYEQYF. The CDR3 DNA sequence: TGTGCCAGCAGTCACGGGACAGTACCTTACGAGCAGTACTTC.